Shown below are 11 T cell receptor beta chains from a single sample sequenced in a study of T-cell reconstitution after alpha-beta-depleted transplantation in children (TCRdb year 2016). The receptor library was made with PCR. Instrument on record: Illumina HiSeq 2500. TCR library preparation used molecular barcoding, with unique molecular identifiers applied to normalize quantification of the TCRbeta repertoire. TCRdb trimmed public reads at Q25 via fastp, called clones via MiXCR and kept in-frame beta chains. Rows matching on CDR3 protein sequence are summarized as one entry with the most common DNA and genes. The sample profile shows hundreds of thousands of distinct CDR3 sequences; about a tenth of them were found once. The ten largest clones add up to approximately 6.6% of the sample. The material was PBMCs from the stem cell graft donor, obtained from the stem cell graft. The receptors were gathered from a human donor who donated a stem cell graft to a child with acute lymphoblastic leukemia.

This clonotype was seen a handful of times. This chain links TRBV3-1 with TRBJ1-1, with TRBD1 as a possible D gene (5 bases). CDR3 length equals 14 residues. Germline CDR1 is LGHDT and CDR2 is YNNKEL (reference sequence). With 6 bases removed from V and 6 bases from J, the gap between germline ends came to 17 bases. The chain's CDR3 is CASRVGGIGSEAFF. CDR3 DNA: TGTGCCAGCAGAGTGGGGGGAATAGGGTCTGAAGCTTTCTTT.

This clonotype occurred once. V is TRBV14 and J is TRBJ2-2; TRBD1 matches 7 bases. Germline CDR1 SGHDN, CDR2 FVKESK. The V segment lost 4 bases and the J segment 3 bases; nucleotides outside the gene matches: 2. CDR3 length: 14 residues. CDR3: CASSRQGHTGELFF. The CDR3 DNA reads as TGTGCCAGCAGCCGACAGGGACACACCGGGGAGCTGTTTTTT.

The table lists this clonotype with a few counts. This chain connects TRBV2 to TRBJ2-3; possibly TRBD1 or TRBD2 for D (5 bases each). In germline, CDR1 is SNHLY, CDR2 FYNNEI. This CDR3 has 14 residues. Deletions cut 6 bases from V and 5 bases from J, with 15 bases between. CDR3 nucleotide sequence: TGTGCCAGCAGGACTGGAACGGGACGAGATACGCAGTATTTT. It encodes CASRTGTGRDTQYF. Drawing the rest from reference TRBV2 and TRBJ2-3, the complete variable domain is EPEVTQTPSHQVTQMGQEVILRCVPISNHLYFYWYRQILGQKVEFLVSFYNNEISEKSEIFDDQFSVERPDGSNFTLKIRSTKLEDSAMYFCASRTGTGRDTQYFGPGTRLTVL.

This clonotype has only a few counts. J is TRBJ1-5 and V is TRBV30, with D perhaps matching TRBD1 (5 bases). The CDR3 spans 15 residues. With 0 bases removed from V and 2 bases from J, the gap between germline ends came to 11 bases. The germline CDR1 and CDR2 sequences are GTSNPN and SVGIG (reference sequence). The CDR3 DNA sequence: TGTGCCTGGAGTGTACGCGGGGGGGGCAATCAGCCCCAGCATTTT. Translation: CAWSVRGGGNQPQHF.

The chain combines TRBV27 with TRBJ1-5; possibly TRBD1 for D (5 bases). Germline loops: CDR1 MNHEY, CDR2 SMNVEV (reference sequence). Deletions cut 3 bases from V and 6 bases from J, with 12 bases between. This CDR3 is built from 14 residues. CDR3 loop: CASSFSWGGQPQHF. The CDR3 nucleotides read TGTGCCAGCAGTTTCTCCTGGGGCGGTCAGCCCCAGCATTTT.

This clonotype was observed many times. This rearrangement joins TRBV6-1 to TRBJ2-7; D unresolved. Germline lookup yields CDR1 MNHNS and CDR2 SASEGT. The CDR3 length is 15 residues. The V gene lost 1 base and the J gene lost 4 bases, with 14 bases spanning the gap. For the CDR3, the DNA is TGTGCCAGCAGTGAAGAGGGCGAAGCGTATTACGAGCAGTACTTC. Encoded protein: CASSEEGEAYYEQYF.

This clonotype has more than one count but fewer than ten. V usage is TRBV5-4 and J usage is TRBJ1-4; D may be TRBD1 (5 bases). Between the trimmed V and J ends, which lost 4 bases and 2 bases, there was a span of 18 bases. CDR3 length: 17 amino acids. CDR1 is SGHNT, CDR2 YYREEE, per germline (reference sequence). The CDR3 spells CASSPGGTYWTNEKLFF. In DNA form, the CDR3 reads TGTGCCAGCAGCCCCGGAGGGACTTACTGGACTAATGAAAAACTGTTTTTT.

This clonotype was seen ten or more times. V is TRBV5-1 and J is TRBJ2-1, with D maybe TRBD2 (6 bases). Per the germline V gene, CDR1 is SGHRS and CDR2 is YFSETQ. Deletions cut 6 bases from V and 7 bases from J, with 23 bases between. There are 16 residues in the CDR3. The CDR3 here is CASTGGGSGVINEQFF. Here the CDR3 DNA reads TGCGCCAGCACAGGAGGTGGGTCGGGGGTTATAAATGAGCAGTTCTTC.

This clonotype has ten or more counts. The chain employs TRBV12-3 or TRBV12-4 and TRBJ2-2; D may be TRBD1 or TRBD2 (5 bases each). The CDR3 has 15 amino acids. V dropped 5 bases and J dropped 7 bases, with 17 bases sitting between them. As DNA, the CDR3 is TGTGCCAGCAGTATAGTACCATCAGGGAGCGGGGAGCTGTTTTTT. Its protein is CASSIVPSGSGELFF.

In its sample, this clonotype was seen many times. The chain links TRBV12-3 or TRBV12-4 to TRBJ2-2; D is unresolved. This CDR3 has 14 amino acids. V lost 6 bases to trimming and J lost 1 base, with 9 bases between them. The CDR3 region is CASRARLNTGELFF. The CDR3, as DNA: TGTGCCAGCAGGGCCAGGTTGAACACCGGGGAGCTGTTTTTT.

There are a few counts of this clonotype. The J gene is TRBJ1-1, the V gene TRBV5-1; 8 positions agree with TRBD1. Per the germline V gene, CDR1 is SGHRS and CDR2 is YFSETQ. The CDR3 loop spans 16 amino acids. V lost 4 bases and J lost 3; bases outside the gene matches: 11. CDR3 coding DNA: TGCGCCAGCAGCGGGACGACAGGGGTTTCGTACACTGAAGCTTTCTTT. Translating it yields CASSGTTGVSYTEAFF.